The 28 T cell receptor beta chains in this list originate from one sample, sequenced in a study of blood T cell repertoires in COVID-19 (dated by TCRdb to about 2020). Library generation was performed with the immunoSEQ multiplex PCR assay. TCRdb carries this immuneACCESS record with in-frame sequences only. Its versions omit some clonotypes, under half of them owing to an unresolved V gene in the studies checked, with the rest unexplained. Within this sample are 200,000 to 300,000 clones, with roughly 82% of them counted one time only. Together, the top ten hold approximately 4.5% of the sample. Sequenced sample: peripheral blood. The receptor source for this set is a woman aged 70 to 79 with acute or convalescent COVID-19.

This chain connects TRBV6-5 to TRBJ2-7; D is possibly TRBD1 (6 bases). V was pared by 2 bases and J by 3 bases, with 11 bases between. The germline V gene encodes CDR1 MNHEY and CDR2 SVGAGI. The CDR3 covers 14 residues. The CDR3 sequence: CASSYVTGNYEQYF. The DNA of the CDR3 is TGTGCCAGCAGTTACGTGACAGGAAACTACGAGCAGTACTTC.

The genes are TRBV28 and TRBJ2-3; no definite D call. This CDR3 has 13 residues. CDR1 is MDHEN and CDR2 is SYDVKM in the germline V gene. Trimming shortened V by 8 bases and J by 0 bases, and 9 bases separated the two germline ends. This CDR3 is CASLSSSTDTQYF. The CDR3 DNA follows: TGTGCCAGCCTTTCGTCGAGCACAGATACGCAGTATTTT.

The V call is TRBV5-1, the J call TRBJ1-3; 8 bases fit TRBD1. The CDR3 is made up of 14 amino acids. Germline V gene sequence: CDR1 SGHRS, CDR2 YFSETQ. Germline trimming cut 4 bases from V and 3 bases from J; bases unmatched to any gene: 3. This chain's CDR3 is CASSGGQGGNTIYF. CDR3 in DNA: TGCGCCAGCAGCGGCGGACAGGGTGGAAACACCATATATTTT.

With respect to this clone: The same CDR3 arises from other DNA sequences in this sample as well. The chain employs TRBV7-2 and TRBJ2-7; no firm D call. V dropped 2 bases and J dropped 0 bases, with 5 bases sitting between them. This CDR3 region has 13 residues. Germline assignment: CDR1 SGHTA and CDR2 FQGNSA. In nucleotides, the CDR3 is TGTGCCAGCAGCTTACCAGGCTCCTACGAGCAGTACTTC. Its protein is CASSLPGSYEQYF.

This chain connects TRBV6-1 to TRBJ1-5; D not resolved. Germline lookup yields CDR1 MNHNS and CDR2 SASEGT. Trimming stripped 1 base from V and 6 bases from J, with 7 bases between. CDR3 size: 13 residues. This chain's CDR3 is CASSEGVGQPQHF. For the CDR3, the DNA is TGTGCCAGCAGTGAAGGAGTTGGTCAGCCCCAGCATTTT.

The J gene is TRBJ2-7, the V gene TRBV19, with 8 bases identical to TRBD1. J lost 5 bases, V lost 3 bases, and 9 bases had no gene match. Germline V lookup: CDR1 LNHDA, CDR2 SQIVND (reference sequence). The CDR3 loop spans 15 amino acids. The CDR3, as DNA: TGTGCCAGTAGTATCCGGACAGGGAGACGGAACGAGCAGTACTTC. As protein: CASSIRTGRRNEQYF.

V and J are TRBV28 and TRBJ1-6; D not resolved. The germline V gene encodes CDR1 MDHEN and CDR2 SYDVKM. The CDR3 totals 15 residues. The V end was cut by 6 bases, the J end by 9 bases, with 18 bases between. CDR3 loop: CASSPLGRRGSPLHF. The CDR3 region has the DNA TGTGCCAGCAGCCCTTTGGGGAGAAGAGGTTCACCCCTCCACTTT.

The chain couples TRBV28 to TRBJ1-6, with no clear D. Germline CDR1 and CDR2: MDHEN and SYDVKM. The CDR3 sequence is 15 residues long. V lost 1 base and J lost 8, with 12 bases in between. In DNA form, the CDR3 reads TGTGCCAGCAGTTTATACCCGGGAACTGATTCACCCCTCCACTTT. It codes for CASSLYPGTDSPLHF.

The rearrangement joins TRBV11-3 to TRBJ1-1, with no clear D. Between the trimmed V and J ends, which lost 2 bases and 7 bases, there was a span of 8 bases. CDR3 length equals 12 residues. CDR1 is SGHNT and CDR2 is YENEEA in the germline V gene. CDR3 sequence reads: CASSLMGSEAFF. The CDR3 DNA sequence: TGTGCCAGCAGCTTAATGGGCAGTGAAGCTTTCTTT.

This clone was detected only once. The chain recombines TRBV2 with TRBJ2-5, with 8 bases aligning to TRBD1. Germline V gene data show CDR1 as SNHLY and CDR2 as FYNNEI. The CDR3 is made up of 15 amino acids. The V segment lost 6 bases and the J segment 2 bases; nucleotides outside the gene matches: 8. The CDR3 DNA reads as TGTGCCAGCAGCGACAGGACAGGGAAGCAAGAGACCCAGTACTTC. This translates into CASSDRTGKQETQYF. Full variable domain (missing parts from reference TRBV2 and TRBJ2-5): EPEVTQTPSHQVTQMGQEVILRCVPISNHLYFYWYRQILGQKVEFLVSFYNNEISEKSEIFDDQFSVERPDGSNFTLKIRSTKLEDSAMYFCASSDRTGKQETQYFGPGTRLLVL.

In its sample, this clone was seen a few times. This chain links TRBV7-9 with TRBJ1-4, with 7 bases matching TRBD1. V shed 5 bases, J shed 5 bases, and the junction held 8 bases outside the gene matches. Per the germline V gene, CDR1 is SEHNR and CDR2 is FQNEAQ (reference sequence). The CDR3 is 15 amino acids. In nucleotides, the CDR3 is TGTGCCAGCAGCCCGACGACAGGGATCAATGAAAAACTGTTTTTT. This codes for CASSPTTGINEKLFF.

The chain carries TRBV4-3 and TRBJ1-5, with D uncertain. Trimming pared 0 bases from V and 0 bases from J, leaving 6 bases between. The CDR3 covers 15 residues. Germline CDR1 and CDR2: LGHNA and YSLEER. In DNA, the CDR3 is TGCGCCAGCAGCCAAGACCGAGATAGCAATCAGCCCCAGCATTTT. Encoded protein: CASSQDRDSNQPQHF.

The chain employs TRBV14 and TRBJ2-5, with 7 bases that match TRBD1. The CDR3 spans 16 residues. Germline lookup yields CDR1 SGHDN and CDR2 FVKESK. V was clipped by 4 bases and J by 3 bases; unmatched bases: 11. The CDR3, as DNA: TGTGCCAGCAGCCGCAGACAGGGTTTTTCGGAAGAGACCCAGTACTTC. It specifies CASSRRQGFSEETQYF.

V is TRBV5-4 and J is TRBJ1-1, with 8 bases lining up with TRBD1. V gave up 4 bases and J gave up 6 bases; unmatched junction bases: 8. Germline CDR1 SGHNT, CDR2 YYREEE (reference sequence). The CDR3 runs to 14 residues. The CDR3 sequence is CASSLQGVIAEAFF. Here the CDR3 DNA reads TGTGCCAGCAGCCTACAGGGGGTGATCGCTGAAGCTTTCTTT.

The rearrangement links TRBV28 to TRBJ1-2, with D perhaps matching TRBD1 (6 bases). V lost 5 bases, J lost 8 bases, and 15 bases lay in between. This CDR3 comprises 13 residues. Germline V CDR1 and CDR2: MDHEN, SYDVKM. The DNA for the CDR3 is TGTGCCAGCAGTGTATACAGGGTCTCGGGCTACACCTTC. Protein product: CASSVYRVSGYTF.

V is TRBV28 and J is TRBJ2-2; D is ambiguous. Trimming left V 10 bases short and J 4 bases short, with 13 bases between. CDR1 is MDHEN and CDR2 is SYDVKM in the germline V gene. This CDR3 has 13 amino acids. CDR3 sequence (DNA): TGTGCCATTAGGTACCCGGGCACCGGGGAGCTGTTTTTT. Translating it yields CAIRYPGTGELFF.

In this sample, this clone turned up once. The gene calls are TRBV6-5 and TRBJ2-3, with TRBD2 identical over 9 bases. Trimming cost V 4 bases and J 4 bases; bases outside gene matches: 9. Germline V gene lookup returns CDR1 MNHEY and CDR2 SVGAGI. CDR3 size: 16 residues. The CDR3 region is CASSSPWRGGSDTQYF. Written as DNA, the CDR3 is TGTGCCAGCAGTTCCCCCTGGCGGGGGGGATCAGATACGCAGTATTTT.

The J gene is TRBJ2-1, the V gene TRBV6-6; 8 nucleotides agree with TRBD2. Germline-derived CDR1 and CDR2 are MNHNY and SVGAGI (reference sequence). Trimming cost V 2 bases and J 7 bases; bases outside gene matches: 7. This CDR3 contains 15 residues. The CDR3 bases are TGTGCCAGCAGTTACGGGACGGGGGGGCAAAATGAGCAGTTCTTC. Its translation is CASSYGTGGQNEQFF.

The gene calls are TRBV7-9 and TRBJ1-5; D unresolved. Trimming pared 5 bases from V and 4 bases from J, leaving 15 bases between. The V gene's germline CDR1 is SEHNR and CDR2 FQNEAQ (reference sequence). The length of the CDR3 is 15 residues. This CDR3 is CASSGEAALNQPQHF. The CDR3 region has the DNA TGTGCCAGCAGCGGAGAAGCCGCTCTTAATCAGCCCCAGCATTTT.

The V gene is TRBV7-9, the J gene TRBJ1-3; 10 nucleotides match TRBD1. CDR3 size: 16 residues. V was clipped by 2 bases and J by 2 bases; unmatched bases: 3. Germline CDR1 SEHNR, CDR2 FQNEAQ (reference sequence). CDR3 coding DNA: TGTGCCAGCAGCTTATATGGGACAGGGGCTGGAAACACCATATATTTT. It yields the protein CASSLYGTGAGNTIYF.

The V and J genes are TRBV7-9 and TRBJ2-3; no reliable D call. V was trimmed by 6 bases and J by 8 bases, leaving 9 bases between them. Germline CDR1 reads SEHNR; CDR2 reads FQNEAQ (reference sequence). The CDR3 runs to 11 residues. CDR3 protein: CASRQMATQYF. DNA for the CDR3: TGTGCCAGCAGACAAATGGCTACGCAGTATTTT.

This clone was seen a single time. The CDR3 sequence is CASTKPQGGGYTF. CDR3 in DNA: TGTGCCAGTACCAAGCCCCAGGGGGGCGGCTACACCTTC. V and J are TRBV19 and TRBJ1-2; TRBD1 agrees at 7 bases. J gave up 8 bases and V 7 bases, and 10 bases lay outside the gene matches. Looked up from germline, CDR1 is LNHDA and CDR2 is SQIVND (reference sequence). The CDR3 length is 13 residues.

V and J are TRBV7-9 and TRBJ1-1, with 7 bases fitting TRBD1. This CDR3 has 15 amino acids. Germline CDR1 is SEHNR and CDR2 is FQNEAQ (reference sequence). Trimming took 6 bases from V and 0 from J; bases not matched to a gene: 7. The CDR3 region has the DNA TGTGCCAGCAGTTTACGAGACAGGGTGAACACTGAAGCTTTCTTT. Translation gives CASSLRDRVNTEAFF.

With respect to this clone: Other DNA sequences from this sample encode an identical CDR3 as well. J is TRBJ1-1 and V is TRBV30; D is unclear. Trimming took 0 bases from V and 0 from J, leaving 5 bases between them. The CDR3 has 13 amino acids. The V gene's germline CDR1 is GTSNPN and CDR2 SVGIG (reference sequence). DNA for the CDR3: TGTGCCTGGAGTGTACAAATGAACACTGAAGCTTTCTTT. As protein: CAWSVQMNTEAFF.

This clone was found a few times. The rearrangement uses TRBV4-3 and TRBJ1-5; 8 bases line up with TRBD1. The trim removed 4 bases at V and 4 bases at J, leaving 6 bases unmatched. The germline V gene has CDR1 LGHNA and CDR2 YSLEER. The CDR3 sequence is 15 residues long. The CDR3 spells CASSPEDRGNQPQHF. The CDR3 DNA sequence: TGCGCCAGCAGCCCGGAAGACAGGGGAAATCAGCCCCAGCATTTT.

The chain is built from TRBV28 and TRBJ2-7; D remains ambiguous. Germline CDR1 is MDHEN and CDR2 is SYDVKM. Between the trimmed V and J ends, which lost 4 bases and 0 bases, there was a span of 4 bases. This CDR3 is 12 amino acids long. CDR3 in amino acids: CASSSLSYEQYF. The CDR3 nucleotides read TGTGCCAGCAGTTCCCTCTCCTACGAGCAGTACTTC.

CDR3 in DNA: TGTGCCAGCACCCCCTTATGGGCGGGCGCTGAAGCTTTCTTT. Translating gives CASTPLWAGAEAFF. V usage is TRBV5-5 and J usage is TRBJ1-1, with D uncertain. The V and J ends lost 6 bases and 6 bases respectively, with 18 bases between them. The CDR3 is 14 amino acids. Germline lookup yields CDR1 SGHKS and CDR2 YYEKEE (reference sequence).

The gene calls are TRBV7-8 and TRBJ1-5; 8 bases match TRBD1. From germline, CDR1 is SGHVS and CDR2 FQNEAQ. The junction had 11 bases not matched to a gene; V was cut back by 5 bases and J by 8 bases. The CDR3 runs to 15 residues. CDR3 nucleotide sequence: TGTGCCAGCAGCACAGACAGGGGCAGTCTGGAGCCCCAGCATTTT. This encodes CASSTDRGSLEPQHF.